This T cell receptor beta chain was sequenced during a study of T cells expressing NK-cell markers. CDR3 length: 15 residues. For this clonotype: Its matching antigen is unknown.

Study-wide results and caveats: Dominant NKG2C+ clonotypes accounted for about 1.0-8% of CD8+ T cells in six donors.

With the 5' RACE reads reprocessed, TCRdb shows one record per CDR3 protein and no DNA. Found here are over 350,000 distinct CDR3 sequences; the top ten clones hold over 8.5%. The sample was blood T cells: a sorted CD56 or NKG2C T cell subset, CD4+ or CD8+ T cells, or bulk PBMC T cells (not recorded which). The clonotype originates from a woman aged 45 to 65 in good health. V is TRBV12-3 or TRBV12-4 and J is TRBJ2-7; no DNA is available, so the TRBD2 call from TCRdb remains unchecked. The CDR3 here is CASSRVAGGSYEQYF.